A single sample is the source of the 18 T cell receptor beta chains below, sequenced in a study of CD8+ T cells in alopecia areata. The authors sorted CD4+ cells into CD25+CD127- cells for about five patients. The authors extracted RNA and reverse transcribed it into cDNA as the sequencing template. The data were produced by immunoSEQ multiplex PCR, yet TCRdb's version contains in-frame clones alone and is incomplete. The table has 35,000 or so clones, roughly half seen once. The sequencing sample was made of CD4+ Tregs sorted from blood. These receptors originate from a human donor with alopecia areata.

V usage is TRBV4-1 and J usage is TRBJ2-7; D possibly corresponds to TRBD1 (6 bases). V was shortened by 1 base and J by 4 bases, with 11 bases between the two germline ends. Germline values: CDR1 MGHRA, CDR2 YSYEKL. CDR3 size: 14 residues. In DNA, the CDR3 is TGCGCCAGCAGCCAAGTACAGGGATATTACGAGCAGTACTTC. Translation: CASSQVQGYYEQYF.

The chain couples TRBV21-1 to TRBJ2-6; TRBD1 reflects the table's D call only, with no check against the DNA. TRBV21-1 is a known pseudogene. CDR3 length: 17 residues. In DNA form, the CDR3 reads TGTGCCAGCAGCAAAGAGGGACACCTCTCTGGGGCCAACGTCCTGACTTTC. Protein: CASSKEGHLSGANVLTF.

This sequence joins TRBV19 and TRBJ1-5; D is possibly TRBD1 (5 bases). V was pared by 4 bases and J by 1 base, with 14 bases between. The CDR3 has 16 amino acids. The germline CDR1 and CDR2 sequences are LNHDA and SQIVND (reference sequence). The CDR3 DNA sequence: TGTGCCAGTAGTACCGAAAGGCAGGGAAGCAATCAGCCCCAGCATTTT. This translates into CASSTERQGSNQPQHF.

The CDR3: CASSLIRANTEAFF. In nucleotides, the CDR3 is TGTGCCAGCAGCTTAATCAGGGCGAACACTGAAGCTTTCTTT. The chain links TRBV7-2 to TRBJ1-1; maybe TRBD1 (5 bases). The germline gives CDR1 SGHTA, CDR2 FQGNSA. V shed 2 bases and J shed 1 base, with 8 bases lying between them. This CDR3 contains 14 residues.

The V call is TRBV6-4, the J call TRBJ1-1, with 7 bases that match TRBD1. Trimming took 6 bases from V and 6 from J; bases not matched to a gene: 13. The CDR3 loop spans 15 amino acids. The germline V gene has CDR1 MRHNA and CDR2 SNTAGT. CDR3 sequence: CASSRDSGGVSEAFF. The CDR3 DNA follows: TGTGCCAGCAGCCGGGACAGCGGAGGGGTATCTGAAGCTTTCTTT.

The rearrangement uses TRBV6-1 and TRBJ2-5; a weak D match, TRBD1 (5 bases). Germline V lookup: CDR1 MNHNS, CDR2 SASEGT. The V end was cut by 9 bases, the J end by 4 bases, with 21 bases between. CDR3 length: 15 amino acids. This CDR3 reads CASGASLLFPETQYF. The CDR3 nucleotides read TGTGCCAGTGGGGCCAGCCTTTTATTTCCAGAGACCCAGTACTTC.

In this sample, this clone turned up a few times. V and J are TRBV29-1 and TRBJ2-7; D is unresolved. Per the germline V gene, CDR1 is SQVTM and CDR2 is ANQGSEA. The CDR3 extends over 13 amino acids. Between the trimmed V and J ends, which lost 5 bases and 5 bases, there was a span of 16 bases. The CDR3 protein is CSVKVAGINEQYF. Here the CDR3 DNA reads TGCAGCGTTAAGGTGGCAGGAATCAACGAGCAGTACTTC.

V gene TRBV25-1 combines with J gene TRBJ1-6; TRBD1 might be the D (6 bases). Germline V gene lookup returns CDR1 MGHDK and CDR2 SYGVNS. The CDR3 contains 13 residues. The germline V and J ends were trimmed by 6 bases and 10 bases, with 13 bases remaining between them. The CDR3 region is CASRRTVTSPLHF. DNA for the CDR3: TGTGCCAGCAGGAGGACAGTCACCTCACCCCTCCACTTT.

The V call is TRBV5-4, the J call TRBJ2-1; tentatively, D is TRBD2 (5 bases). Germline V gene data show CDR1 as SGHNT and CDR2 as YYREEE (reference sequence). V was clipped by 2 bases and J by 3 bases, with 9 bases between them. The CDR3 sequence is 14 residues long. CDR3 loop: CASSFRDYYNEQFF. The CDR3 nucleotides read TGTGCCAGCAGCTTTCGAGACTACTACAATGAGCAGTTCTTC.

The chain is built from TRBV5-1 and TRBJ2-3, with 7 bases identical to TRBD1. Germline lookup yields CDR1 SGHRS and CDR2 YFSETQ. V dropped 3 bases and J dropped 1; count of bases not matched to a gene: 2. The CDR3 contains 14 residues. CDR3 nucleotides: TGCGCCAGCAGCTCCGGACAGGGCACAGATACGCAGTATTTT. Residues: CASSSGQGTDTQYF.

This chain connects TRBV6-5 to TRBJ1-2; TRBD1 aligns across 9 bases. CDR1 and CDR2 (germline): MNHEY, SVGAGI. The CDR3 length is 11 residues. The V segment lost 6 bases and the J segment 14 bases; nucleotides outside the gene matches: 7. CDR3 amino acids: CASRRDRAQTF. CDR3 bases: TGTGCCAGCAGAAGGGACAGGGCGCAAACCTTC.

J is TRBJ2-1 and V is TRBV5-1, with 8 bases lining up with TRBD1. Germline V gene data show CDR1 as SGHRS and CDR2 as YFSETQ. V shed 4 bases and J 0 bases; nucleotides not matched to a gene: 6. The CDR3 extends over 16 amino acids. CDR3 residues: CASSPTTGGSYNEQFF. The CDR3 DNA reads TGCGCCAGCAGCCCTACCACAGGGGGCTCCTACAATGAGCAGTTCTTC. Using reference TRBV5-1 and TRBJ2-1 for the parts outside the CDR3, the full variable domain is KAGVTQTPRYLIKTRGQQVTLSCSPISGHRSVSWYQQTPGQGLQFLFEYFSETQRNKGNFPGRFSGRQFSNSRSEMNVSTLELGDSALYLCASSPTTGGSYNEQFFGPGTRLTVL.

This clone was detected only a few times. The V gene is TRBV5-4, the J gene TRBJ2-3; D gene ambiguous. The CDR3 consists of 14 residues. Germline values: CDR1 SGHNT, CDR2 YYREEE (reference sequence). The V gene lost 2 bases and the J gene lost 1 base, with 8 bases spanning the gap. The CDR3 region is CASSLGAGTDTQYF. The CDR3 DNA reads TGTGCCAGCAGCTTAGGTGCAGGCACAGATACGCAGTATTTT. The complete variable domain, with remaining parts taken from reference TRBV5-4 and TRBJ2-3, reads ETGVTQSPTHLIKTRGQQVTLRCSSQSGHNTVSWYQQALGQGPQFIFQYYREEENGRGNFPPRFSGLQFPNYSSELNVNALELDDSALYLCASSLGAGTDTQYFGPGTRLTVL.

The V call is TRBV18, the J call TRBJ1-1; D is unresolved. Germline lookup yields CDR1 KGHSH and CDR2 LQKENI. Trimming took off 3 bases at V and 6 bases at J, with 8 bases between the two ends. The CDR3 is 12 residues long. The CDR3 sequence: CASSPRVSEAFF. CDR3 bases: TGTGCCAGCTCACCTCGGGTTTCTGAAGCTTTCTTT.

V is TRBV7-2 and J is TRBJ1-5; perhaps TRBD1 as D (6 bases). The V and J ends lost 2 bases and 2 bases respectively, with 13 bases between them. This CDR3 region has 16 residues. Looked up from germline, CDR1 is SGHTA and CDR2 is FQGNSA. CDR3 sequence (DNA): TGTGCCAGCAGCTTATCAGGGGTATCCGGCAATCAGCCCCAGCATTTT. Its protein product is CASSLSGVSGNQPQHF.

This clone was seen more than once but under ten times. The genes are TRBV7-7 and TRBJ2-4; 9 nucleotides line up with TRBD1. This CDR3 is built from 15 residues. The ends lost 5 bases at V and 0 bases at J; junction bases unmatched: 2. Germline values: CDR1 SSHAT, CDR2 FNYEAQ (reference sequence). CDR3 bases: TGTGCCAGCAGCCACAGGGGGCGAGCCAAAAACATTCAGTACTTC. Amino acids: CASSHRGRAKNIQYF.

The rearrangement joins TRBV29-1 to TRBJ2-7; a possible D gene is TRBD1 (7 bases). The length of the CDR3 is 11 residues. The germline V and J ends were trimmed by 0 bases and 11 bases, with 11 bases remaining between them. CDR1 and CDR2 from the germline V gene are SQVTM and ANQGSEA. CDR3 protein: CSVEDFRGEYF. DNA of the CDR3: TGCAGCGTTGAAGATTTCAGGGGGGAGTACTTC.

The chain employs TRBV7-9 and TRBJ2-2; D uncertain. Trimming pared 4 bases from V and 3 bases from J, leaving 6 bases between. This CDR3 contains 13 residues. Germline CDR1 reads SEHNR; CDR2 reads FQNEAQ (reference sequence). CDR3 sequence reads: CASSSGYTGELFF. The DNA of the CDR3 is TGTGCCAGCAGCTCCGGTTACACCGGGGAGCTGTTTTTT.